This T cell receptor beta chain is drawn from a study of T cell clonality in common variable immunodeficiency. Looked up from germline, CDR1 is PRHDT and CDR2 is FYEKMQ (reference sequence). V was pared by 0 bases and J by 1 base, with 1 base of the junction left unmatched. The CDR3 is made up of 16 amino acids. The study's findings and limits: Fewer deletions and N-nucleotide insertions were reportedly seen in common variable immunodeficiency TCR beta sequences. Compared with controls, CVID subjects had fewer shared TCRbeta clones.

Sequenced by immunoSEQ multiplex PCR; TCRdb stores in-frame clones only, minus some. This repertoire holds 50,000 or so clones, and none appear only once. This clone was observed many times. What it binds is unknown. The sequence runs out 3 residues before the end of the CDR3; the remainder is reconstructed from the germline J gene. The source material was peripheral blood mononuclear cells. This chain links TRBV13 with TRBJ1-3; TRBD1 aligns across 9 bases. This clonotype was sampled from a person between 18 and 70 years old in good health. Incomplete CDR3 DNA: TGTGCCAGCAGCTTAGGGACAGGGGGTTCTGGAAACACC. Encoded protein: CASSLGTGGSGNT. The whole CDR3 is CASSLGTGGSGNTIYF.